This entry is about one T cell receptor (beta chain). Its specificity is unknown. Early memory CD8+ T cells that were CCR7+ PD-1+ TIGIT+ and had exhausted-like traits were the TPEX cells. This entry comes from a study of human CD8 memory T cell subsets. Study findings and constraints: Chao1 estimates suggested stem-like memory T cells exceeded precursor exhausted T cells in diversity. Precursor exhausted T cells and stem-like memory T cells were similarly highly diverse, while effector memory cells were not.

UMI-labeled 5' RACE was the method by which TCR beta libraries were made. Per the original data handling: Functional CDR3 beta clonotypes, numbering between roughly 2,600 and 20,000, were present in each TCR beta library. TCRdb reworked the 5' RACE reads into one entry per CDR3 protein, no DNA. TCRdb's processing, not the authors' own work, is the source of the V and J calls. The data include more than 6,500 distinct CDR3 sequences; the top ten clones carry roughly 21%. CDR1 and CDR2 (germline): SNHLY, FYNNEI. This CDR3 comprises 12 residues. The source is a human donor in good health. The source material was CD8+ T cells from PBMCs. The chain carries TRBV2 and TRBJ1-2; the TCRdb call, TRBD1, lacks DNA for checking. This CDR3 is CASLDRVYGYTF.